Listed here is a single TCR beta chain. The target antigen is unknown. Genomic DNA provided the template from which TCR beta VDJ and CDR3 profiles were obtained. MiXCR, run by TCRdb on the reads, gives a single entry per CDR3 protein. The data contain about 180,000 distinct CDR3 sequences, 45% to 55% of them singletons. Germline V gives CDR1 SEHNR, CDR2 FQNEAQ (reference sequence). This CDR3 has 14 residues. The trim removed 5 bases at V and 15 bases at J, leaving 13 bases unmatched. The sequenced patients had an expansion of CD8+CD57+ cells seen by flow cytometry. None of the patients had been given any therapy when their blood was sampled. The sample belongs to a study of CD8+CD57+ T cells in acquired aplastic anemia. Study findings and constraints: Patients and healthy controls showed no significant CD8+ Simpson's diversity difference.

Sequenced sample: sorted CD4+, CD8+, or CD8+CD57+ T cells (not recorded which) from PBMCs. The chain employs TRBV7-9 and TRBJ2-3, with TRBD2 matching over 11 bases. This receptor was identified in a human donor with aplastic anemia. The CDR3 protein is CASSGTSGSGKRYF. CDR3 nucleotides: TGTGCCAGCAGCGGCACTAGCGGGAGTGGAAAGAGATATTTT.